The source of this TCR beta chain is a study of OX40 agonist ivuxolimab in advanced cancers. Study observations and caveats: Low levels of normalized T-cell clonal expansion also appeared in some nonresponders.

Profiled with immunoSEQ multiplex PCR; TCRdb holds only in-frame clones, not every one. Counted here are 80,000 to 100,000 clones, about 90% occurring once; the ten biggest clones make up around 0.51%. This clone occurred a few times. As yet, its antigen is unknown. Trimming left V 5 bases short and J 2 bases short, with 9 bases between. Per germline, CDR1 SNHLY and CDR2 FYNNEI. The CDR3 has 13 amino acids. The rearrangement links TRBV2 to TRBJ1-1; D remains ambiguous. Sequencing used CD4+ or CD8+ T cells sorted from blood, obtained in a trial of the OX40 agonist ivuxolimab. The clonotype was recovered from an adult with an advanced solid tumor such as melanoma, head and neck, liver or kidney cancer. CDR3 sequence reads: CASSLGFNTEAFF. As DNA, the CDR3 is TGTGCCAGCAGTCTGGGGTTTAACACTGAAGCTTTCTTT.